Sequencing of this T cell receptor beta chain was carried out in a study of technical replicates of blood from a handful of donors. The CDR3 runs to 17 residues. Trimming cost V 2 bases and J 3 bases; bases outside gene matches: 9. Germline-derived CDR1 and CDR2 are MNHNS and SASEGT. This table comes from immunoSEQ multiplex PCR, and its TCRdb copy is limited to in-frame clones, with some not included. This table has more than 65,000 clones, around 94% appearing once. This clone was counted a single time. The clonotype comes from a human donor in good health. This chain joins TRBV6-1 and TRBJ2-3, with 9 nucleotides matching TRBD2. The specimen sequenced was T cells isolated from PBMCs. CDR3 in DNA: TGTGCCAGCAGTGAAAGCCCAGCGGGAGGAGAGACAGATACGCAGTATTTT. It yields the protein CASSESPAGGETDTQYF.